These 18 T cell receptor beta chains were all obtained from the same sample, sequenced in a study of cytomegalovirus exposure and HLA in healthy donors. This table comes from immunoSEQ multiplex PCR, and its TCRdb copy is limited to in-frame clones, with some not included. The sample holds approximately 200,000 clones; almost 90% are singletons and the top ten take about 2.9%. Sequencing input: PBMCs. The source of these receptors is a woman younger than 30 in good health and CMV-seronegative.

CDR3 sequence: CASSGLAINNEQFF. The DNA of the CDR3 is TGTGCCAGCTCCGGACTAGCGATCAACAATGAGCAGTTCTTC. The chain employs TRBV6-6 and TRBJ2-1, with 9 bases matching TRBD2. Losses at the gene ends were 8 bases for V and 5 bases for J; bases not matched to a gene: 7. The CDR3 consists of 14 residues. CDR1 is MNHNY, CDR2 SVGAGI, per germline (reference sequence).

On this clone: This specimen includes other DNA sequences encoding the same CDR3. The V call is TRBV27, the J call TRBJ1-2, with D possibly matching TRBD1 (6 bases). CDR1 and CDR2 from the germline V gene are MNHEY and SMNVEV (reference sequence). The CDR3 sequence is 13 residues long. V was trimmed by 5 bases and J by 2 bases, leaving 9 bases between them. The CDR3 region has the DNA TGTGCCAGCAGTCCCACAGGGAACTATGGCTACACCTTC. Translating gives CASSPTGNYGYTF.

The chain couples TRBV6-6 to TRBJ2-7; tentative D call: TRBD1 (6 bases). Germline assignment: CDR1 MNHNY and CDR2 SVGAGI (reference sequence). The CDR3 length is 14 residues. V was trimmed by 5 bases and J by 4 bases, leaving 15 bases between them. CDR3 protein: CASSRHRESYEQYF. CDR3 sequence (DNA): TGTGCCAGCAGTCGTCACAGGGAATCTTACGAGCAGTACTTC.

This clone was seen a few times. V usage is TRBV5-5 and J usage is TRBJ2-7; D gene unclear. The CDR3 is made up of 13 amino acids. Trimming took off 4 bases at V and 2 bases at J, with 10 bases between the two ends. Germline V gene lookup returns CDR1 SGHKS and CDR2 YYEKEE (reference sequence). CDR3 in DNA: TGTGCCAGCAGCCCTGGGCCGACCTACGAGCAGTACTTC. Translation: CASSPGPTYEQYF.

The chain couples TRBV7-9 to TRBJ2-6; no clear D. CDR3 size: 15 residues. CDR1 SEHNR and CDR2 FQNEAQ come from the germline V gene (reference sequence). V was pared by 1 base and J by 0 bases, with 4 bases between. CDR3 in amino acids: CASSLVASGANVLTF. In DNA form, the CDR3 reads TGTGCCAGCAGCTTAGTAGCCTCTGGGGCCAACGTCCTGACTTTC. Drawing the rest from reference TRBV7-9 and TRBJ2-6, the complete variable domain is DTGVSQNPRHKITKRGQNVTFRCDPISEHNRLYWYRQTLGQGPEFLTYFQNEAQLEKSRLLSDRFSAERPKGSFSTLEIQRTEQGDSAMYLCASSLVASGANVLTFGAGSRLTVL.

The gene calls are TRBV19 and TRBJ1-4, with D unresolved. Trimming took off 0 bases at V and 7 bases at J, with 15 bases between the two ends. Germline loops: CDR1 LNHDA, CDR2 SQIVND (reference sequence). The length of the CDR3 is 16 residues. The CDR3 loop is CASSIDPVLRGEKLFF. Here the CDR3 DNA reads TGTGCCAGTAGTATAGATCCCGTGCTACGTGGTGAAAAACTGTTTTTT.

A remark on this clone: A read error may account for a junction end that differs from germline. CDR3 coding DNA: TGTGCCAGCAGCCAAGGTTCGGAGCGGGAGGGCCATAACTTC. Its protein product is CASSQGSEREGHNF. The V call is TRBV4-2, the J call TRBJ2-5; TRBD2 aligns across 10 bases. The CDR3 contains 14 residues. CDR1 and CDR2 (germline): LGHNA, YNFKEQ.

This chain joins TRBV2 and TRBJ1-5, with D unclear. CDR3 size: 13 residues. Germline CDR1 SNHLY, CDR2 FYNNEI. Deletions cut 6 bases from V and 0 bases from J, with 6 bases between. The DNA of the CDR3 is TGTGCCAGCAGCAGTTATAGCAATCAGCCCCAGCATTTT. Amino acid sequence: CASSSYSNQPQHF.

In this sample, this clone turned up a few times. The V and J genes are TRBV6-6 and TRBJ2-7; D ambiguous. V was pared by 7 bases and J by 0 bases, with 10 bases between. Germline CDR1 is MNHNY and CDR2 is SVGAGI (reference sequence). This CDR3 contains 13 residues. The CDR3 loop reads CASMSLVSYEQYF. CDR3 sequence (DNA): TGTGCCAGCATGAGCTTGGTCTCCTACGAGCAGTACTTC.

This sequence joins TRBV6-1 and TRBJ2-5, with TRBD2 matching 8 bases. There are 16 residues in the CDR3. V dropped 2 bases and J dropped 5; count of bases not matched to a gene: 10. CDR1 is MNHNS and CDR2 is SASEGT in the germline V gene. In nucleotides, the CDR3 is TGTGCCAGCAGTGAAACCCACGGGAGGGTTGGGGAGACCCAGTACTTC. The encoded protein is CASSETHGRVGETQYF.

In DNA form, the CDR3 reads TGTGCCGGCGGTAATGGACAGCTCTACTCTGGAAACACCATATATTTT. Translating gives CAGGNGQLYSGNTIYF. V usage is TRBV10-3 and J usage is TRBJ1-3, with D perhaps TRBD1 (6 bases). V was cut by 11 bases and J by 0 bases, with 20 bases left in between. Per germline, CDR1 ENHRY and CDR2 SYGVKD. This CDR3 region has 16 residues.

This clone was recorded once. The CDR3: CASRALGGLTDTQYF. DNA for the CDR3: TGTGCCAGCAGGGCCCTCGGGGGGCTCACAGATACGCAGTATTTT. The chain combines TRBV2 with TRBJ2-3, with D possibly being TRBD2 (7 bases). The CDR3 is 15 residues long. The ends were cut back, 6 bases at V and 2 bases at J, with 15 bases in the middle. From germline, CDR1 is SNHLY and CDR2 FYNNEI.

The table lists this clone with a count of one. This chain links TRBV6-5 with TRBJ1-1; D is unclear. The CDR3 is made up of 13 amino acids. Germline CDR1 reads MNHEY; CDR2 reads SVGAGI. V gave up 5 bases and J gave up 0 bases, with 7 bases separating them. The CDR3 protein is CASSGDMNTEAFF. CDR3 nucleotide sequence: TGTGCCAGCAGTGGCGACATGAACACTGAAGCTTTCTTT.

This chain uses TRBV6-1 with TRBJ1-2; 9 bases fit TRBD1. The V gene's germline CDR1 is MNHNS and CDR2 SASEGT. The CDR3 runs to 15 residues. With V trimmed by 7 bases and J by 4 bases, 10 bases remained unmatched. CDR3 residues: CASTPRDRALYGYTF. DNA of the CDR3: TGTGCCAGCACCCCCCGGGACAGGGCGCTCTATGGCTACACCTTC.

This clone has a single count. This chain joins TRBV28 and TRBJ1-1; 7 positions agree with TRBD1. Germline V gene lookup returns CDR1 MDHEN and CDR2 SYDVKM. The CDR3 runs to 12 residues. V dropped 9 bases and J dropped 5; count of bases not matched to a gene: 6. The CDR3 DNA sequence: TGTGCCAGTATGACAGGGTGGACTGAAGCTTTCTTT. Protein product: CASMTGWTEAFF.

The V call is TRBV28, the J call TRBJ2-2; possibly TRBD1 for D (5 bases). From germline, CDR1 is MDHEN and CDR2 SYDVKM. The CDR3 is 12 amino acids. The germline V and J ends were trimmed by 6 bases and 7 bases, with 9 bases remaining between them. The CDR3 bases are TGTGCCAGCAGCCCAGGGATCGGGGAGCTGTTTTTT. Protein sequence: CASSPGIGELFF.

The gene calls are TRBV27 and TRBJ2-7, with 8 bases aligning to TRBD1. The ends lost 6 bases at V and 4 bases at J; junction bases unmatched: 8. The CDR3 contains 14 residues. Germline loops: CDR1 MNHEY, CDR2 SMNVEV (reference sequence). In DNA, the CDR3 is TGTGCCAGCAGCCGGAGACAGGGGCGATACGAGCAGTACTTC. Protein sequence: CASSRRQGRYEQYF.

The gene calls are TRBV7-2 and TRBJ2-1, with 7 bases matching TRBD1. Germline V gives CDR1 SGHTA, CDR2 FQGNSA. The CDR3 runs to 17 residues. With 4 bases clipped from V and 3 bases from J, the junction kept 12 bases outside the gene matches. The CDR3 DNA reads TGTGCCAGCAGCTCTCCGACAGGGAAGGTCTACTACAATGAGCAGTTCTTC. It codes for CASSSPTGKVYYNEQFF.